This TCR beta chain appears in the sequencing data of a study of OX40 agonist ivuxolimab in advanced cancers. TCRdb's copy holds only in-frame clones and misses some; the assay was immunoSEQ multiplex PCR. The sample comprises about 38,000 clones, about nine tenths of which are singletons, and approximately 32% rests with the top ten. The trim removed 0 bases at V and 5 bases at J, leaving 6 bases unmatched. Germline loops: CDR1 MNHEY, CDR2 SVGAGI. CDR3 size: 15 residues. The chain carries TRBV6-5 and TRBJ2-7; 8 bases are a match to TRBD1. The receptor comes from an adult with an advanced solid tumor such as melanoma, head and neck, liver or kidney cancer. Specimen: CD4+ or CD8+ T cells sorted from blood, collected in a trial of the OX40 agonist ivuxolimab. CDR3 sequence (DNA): TGTGCCAGCAGTTACTCGGCAGGGGGCTCGAACGAGCAGTACTTC. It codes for CASSYSAGGSNEQYF.